This record looks at one TCR beta chain sequence and its context. This sample stems from a study of blood T cell repertoires in COVID-19. The wider study: Samples taken during acute and convalescent COVID-19 were collected in the United States, Italy and Spain.

This CDR3 comprises 12 residues. After removal of 2 bases from V and 8 bases from J, the junction contained 3 bases not matched to a gene. Germline assignment: CDR1 GTSNPN and CDR2 SVGIG (reference sequence). The data were produced by immunoSEQ multiplex PCR, yet TCRdb's version contains in-frame clones alone and is incomplete. The sample shows about 400,000 clones, roughly 90% of them seen only once. This clonotype was obtained from a young woman who had recovered from COVID-19. Sequenced input: PBMCs or T cells enriched from blood (not recorded which). This rearrangement joins TRBV30 to TRBJ1-3; 7 positions agree with TRBD1. CDR3 coding DNA: TGTGCCTGGAGTTACCAGGGGGACACCATATATTTT. This codes for CAWSYQGDTIYF.